The 27 T cell receptor beta chains reported below all come from one sample, sequenced in a study of blood T cell repertoires in COVID-19. The method was immunoSEQ multiplex PCR; TCRdb's version includes in-frame clones alone and lacks a portion of them. The sample consists of 150,000 to 200,000 clones, 85% to 90% of them appearing once. Sequenced: PBMCs or T cells enriched from blood (not recorded which). The receptors were gathered from a woman aged 50 to 65 who had recovered from COVID-19.

The gene calls are TRBV3-1 (or the pseudogene TRBV3-2) and TRBJ2-5; 11 nucleotides line up with TRBD2. The junction had 8 bases not matched to a gene; V was cut back by 0 bases and J by 2 bases. The CDR3 covers 18 residues. Germline loops: CDR1 LGHDT, CDR2 YNNKEL (reference sequence). The CDR3 bases are TGTGCCAGCAGCCAAGATAGGGCTAGCGGGGGGTCACAAGAGACCCAGTACTTC. Its protein is CASSQDRASGGSQETQYF.

The DNA for the CDR3 is TGTGCCAGCAGCTTTAGGGGCGGCTACACCTTC. The encoded protein is CASSFRGGYTF. The chain has TRBV11-2 and TRBJ1-2, with D tentatively TRBD1 (5 bases). The V and J ends lost 3 bases and 8 bases respectively, with 7 bases between them. This CDR3 contains 11 residues. Germline V CDR1 and CDR2: SGHAT, FQNNGV.

V is TRBV7-2 and J is TRBJ1-1; perhaps TRBD1 as D (5 bases). The CDR3 runs to 15 residues. V shed 5 bases and J shed 6 bases, with 19 bases lying between them. Germline V gene sequence: CDR1 SGHTA, CDR2 FQGNSA. In DNA, the CDR3 is TGTGCCAGCAGCCCCTTCAATTGGGAAGGGGCTGAAGCTTTCTTT. Its translation: CASSPFNWEGAEAFF. Using reference TRBV7-2 and TRBJ1-1 for the parts outside the CDR3, the full variable domain is GAGVSQSPSNKVTEKGKDVELRCDPISGHTALYWYRQSLGQGLEFLIYFQGNSAPDKSGLPSDRFSAERTGGSVSTLTIQRTQQEDSAVYLCASSPFNWEGAEAFFGQGTRLTVV.

CDR3 amino acids: CASSYSGGSYNEQFF. The CDR3 bases are TGTGCCAGCAGTTATAGCGGGGGTTCCTACAATGAGCAGTTCTTC. The chain recombines TRBV11-1 with TRBJ2-1; the match to TRBD2 covers 9 bases. Trimming removed 6 bases from V and 1 base from J; junction bases left unmatched: 4. This CDR3 region has 15 residues. In germline, CDR1 is SGHAT, CDR2 FQDESV (reference sequence).

The rearrangement links TRBV16 to TRBJ2-2; D is perhaps TRBD2 (6 bases). Germline CDR1 reads KGHSY; CDR2 reads FQNENV. V dropped 4 bases and J dropped 7 bases, with 10 bases sitting between them. The CDR3 loop spans 13 amino acids. CDR3 bases: TGTGCCAGCAGCCCGTTGCGGGACGGGGAGCTGTTTTTT. It is translated as CASSPLRDGELFF.

The V gene is TRBV5-1, the J gene TRBJ2-2, with TRBD2 matching 7 bases. V shed 4 bases, J shed 4 bases, and the junction held 7 bases outside the gene matches. CDR1 and CDR2 (germline): SGHRS, YFSETQ. CDR3 length: 15 amino acids. The CDR3 DNA is TGCGCCAGCAGCGGGGCGGGGGATCCCACCGGGGAGCTGTTTTTT. Translating it yields CASSGAGDPTGELFF.

The rearrangement links TRBV9 to TRBJ2-4, with 9 bases matching TRBD2. Germline-derived CDR1 and CDR2 are SGDLS and YYNGEE. There are 15 residues in the CDR3. The V gene end was trimmed by 4 bases and the J gene end by 7 bases; junction bases not matched to a gene: 9. This CDR3 is CASSRSSGVGNIQYF. The CDR3 nucleotides read TGTGCCAGCAGCCGCTCTAGCGGGGTGGGGAACATTCAGTACTTC.

The chain carries TRBV25-1 and TRBJ2-7; D is uncertain. CDR3 length: 13 amino acids. Trimming left V 11 bases short and J 0 bases short, with 14 bases between. CDR1 MGHDK and CDR2 SYGVNS come from the germline V gene. CDR3 sequence: CACGQTLSYEQYF. The CDR3 nucleotides are TGTGCCTGCGGCCAGACCCTCTCCTACGAGCAGTACTTC.

The CDR3 region has the DNA TGTGCCAGTAGGGACAGGTTCATCAACCCCCTCCACTTT. Its translation: CASRDRFINPLHF. The genes are TRBV19 and TRBJ1-6; 7 nucleotides match TRBD1. The CDR3 totals 13 residues. CDR1 LNHDA and CDR2 SQIVND come from the germline V gene (reference sequence). Unmatched junction bases numbered 9, after V lost 6 bases and J lost 13 bases.

Here the CDR3 DNA reads TGTGCCTGGAGACCCCGGGGCACTGAAGCTTTCTTT. It encodes CAWRPRGTEAFF. V is TRBV30 and J is TRBJ1-1; no definite D call. Trimming removed 3 bases at V and 4 bases at J, with 9 bases between. The CDR3 is 12 amino acids. Germline-derived CDR1 and CDR2 are GTSNPN and SVGIG (reference sequence).

The chain is built from TRBV28 and TRBJ2-7; D is unresolved. The CDR3 covers 11 residues. Germline loops: CDR1 MDHEN, CDR2 SYDVKM. Trimming shortened V by 3 bases and J by 5 bases, and 5 bases separated the two germline ends. DNA for the CDR3: TGTGCCAGCAGTTTTTTCGACGAGCAGTACTTC. Amino acids: CASSFFDEQYF.

The genes are TRBV10-2 and TRBJ2-1; 13 positions agree with TRBD2. After removal of 8 bases from V and 0 bases from J, the junction contained 7 bases not matched to a gene. The CDR3 runs 17 residues. Germline CDR1 and CDR2: WSHSY and SAAADI. CDR3 sequence (DNA): TGCGCCAGCCGGACTAGCGGGGGATCGTTCTCCTACAATGAGCAGTTCTTC. It yields the protein CASRTSGGSFSYNEQFF.

This clone was detected only once. V usage is TRBV30 and J usage is TRBJ1-3, with D perhaps matching TRBD1 (5 bases). The germline CDR1 and CDR2 sequences are GTSNPN and SVGIG (reference sequence). The CDR3 has 15 residues. The germline V and J ends were trimmed by 5 bases and 4 bases, with 18 bases remaining between them. CDR3 sequence: CAWRKGGTLGNTIYF. The CDR3 nucleotides are TGTGCCTGGCGAAAGGGCGGGACCCTCGGAAACACCATATATTTT.

Here the CDR3 DNA reads TGTGCCAGCAGACAGGGACGCCTAGCTAACTATGGCTACACCTTC. Its protein is CASRQGRLANYGYTF. The chain employs TRBV6-5 and TRBJ1-2, with a possible D match to TRBD1 (6 bases). The ends were cut back, 6 bases at V and 0 bases at J, with 14 bases in the middle. There are 15 residues in the CDR3. Germline CDR1 reads MNHEY; CDR2 reads SVGAGI.

The chain joins TRBV5-1 to TRBJ1-3; tentative D call: TRBD1 (5 bases). CDR3 size: 14 residues. Germline CDR1 and CDR2: SGHRS and YFSETQ. V lost 5 bases, J lost 0 bases, and 9 bases lay in between. This chain's CDR3 is CASSEGASGNTIYF. CDR3 sequence (DNA): TGCGCCAGCAGTGAAGGGGCCTCTGGAAACACCATATATTTT.

This clone was counted only a few times. The chain uses TRBV19 and TRBJ1-2; 8 nucleotides agree with TRBD1. Germline V gene sequence: CDR1 LNHDA, CDR2 SQIVND (reference sequence). There are 17 residues in the CDR3. The V segment lost 3 bases and the J segment 1 base; nucleotides outside the gene matches: 10. The CDR3 DNA reads as TGTGCCAGTAGTATTTCCCCTGGACAGGGTGGTAACTATGGCTACACCTTC. Its translation: CASSISPGQGGNYGYTF.

The chain carries TRBV9 and TRBJ1-2, with D maybe TRBD1 (5 bases). Trimming took 3 bases from V and 0 from J, leaving 24 bases between them. CDR1 is SGDLS, CDR2 YYNGEE, per germline. The CDR3 is 19 residues long. CDR3 sequence: CASSATVPTGPDTNYGYTF. As DNA, the CDR3 is TGTGCCAGCAGCGCCACTGTCCCGACCGGCCCGGACACTAACTATGGCTACACCTTC.

In nucleotides, the CDR3 is TGTGCCAGCCAGCGGGGGGGCCGTCAAGATACGCAGTATTTT. Its protein is CASQRGGRQDTQYF. This rearrangement joins TRBV9 to TRBJ2-3, with 10 positions matching TRBD2. V gave up 7 bases and J gave up 5 bases; unmatched junction bases: 7. The CDR3 totals 14 residues. In germline, CDR1 is SGDLS, CDR2 YYNGEE.

This clone was seen a single time. This sequence joins TRBV6-2 or TRBV6-3 and TRBJ1-5; 8 bases map to TRBD1. The V segment lost 5 bases and the J segment 2 bases; nucleotides outside the gene matches: 5. Germline loops: CDR1 MNHEY, CDR2 SVGEGT. The CDR3 consists of 15 residues. The CDR3 DNA reads TGTGCCAGCAGTCCCGGGACAGGTCGCAATCAGCCCCAGCATTTT. This sequence encodes CASSPGTGRNQPQHF.

The chain employs TRBV7-2 and TRBJ1-3; D unresolved. Germline V lookup: CDR1 SGHTA, CDR2 FQGNSA. With 1 base removed from V and 0 bases from J, the gap between germline ends came to 13 bases. This CDR3 has 17 residues. CDR3 sequence reads: CASSLDSGRVSGNTIYF. DNA of the CDR3: TGTGCCAGCAGCTTAGATTCGGGGAGAGTCTCTGGAAACACCATATATTTT.

This rearrangement joins TRBV5-1 to TRBJ2-6, with TRBD2 as a possible D gene (6 bases). CDR3 length: 14 amino acids. Germline loops: CDR1 SGHRS, CDR2 YFSETQ. Deletions cut 5 bases from V and 0 bases from J, with 6 bases between. The CDR3 reads CASREGSGANVLTF. The CDR3 nucleotides are TGCGCCAGCAGGGAGGGCTCTGGGGCCAACGTCCTGACTTTC.

The chain is built from TRBV5-5 and TRBJ2-2, with TRBD1 as a possible D gene (6 bases). V shed 2 bases and J shed 7 bases, with 15 bases lying between them. CDR1 is SGHKS, CDR2 YYEKEE, per germline (reference sequence). The CDR3 is 15 residues long. The CDR3 bases are TGTGCCAGCAGCTTACTACAGGGTTACGACGGGGAGCTGTTTTTT. It yields the protein CASSLLQGYDGELFF.

The V and J genes are TRBV5-5 and TRBJ1-2, with 7 positions matching TRBD1. The CDR3 length is 15 residues. With 2 bases clipped from V and 5 bases from J, the junction kept 9 bases outside the gene matches. Germline V CDR1 and CDR2: SGHKS, YYEKEE (reference sequence). The CDR3 sequence: CASSFTGTDIYGYTF. CDR3 coding DNA: TGTGCCAGCAGCTTCACCGGGACAGATATTTATGGCTACACCTTC.

The chain employs TRBV30 and TRBJ1-6, with 7 bases fitting TRBD1. CDR3 size: 13 residues. Germline V gives CDR1 GTSNPN, CDR2 SVGIG (reference sequence). The V gene end was trimmed by 2 bases and the J gene end by 10 bases; junction bases not matched to a gene: 5. The CDR3 loop reads CAWSRGGVSPLHF. The CDR3, as DNA: TGTGCCTGGAGTAGAGGGGGCGTCTCACCCCTCCACTTT.

The chain links TRBV28 to TRBJ1-4, with a tentative D call TRBD1 (6 bases). The CDR3 is made up of 13 amino acids. Germline V CDR1 and CDR2: MDHEN, SYDVKM. The ends were cut back, 6 bases at V and 8 bases at J, with 13 bases in the middle. CDR3 sequence (DNA): TGTGCCAGCAGCATAGGGGGTGGGGAAAAACTGTTTTTT. Its protein is CASSIGGGEKLFF. The whole variable domain, filled in from reference TRBV28 and TRBJ1-4, reads DVKVTQSSRYLVKRTGEKVFLECVQDMDHENMFWYRQDPGLGLRLIYFSYDVKMKEKGDIPEGYSVSREKKERFSLILESASTNQTSMYLCASSIGGGEKLFFGSGTQLSVL.

The chain joins TRBV14 to TRBJ2-1; D unclear. The CDR3 consists of 13 residues. The germline gives CDR1 SGHDN, CDR2 FVKESK. Trimming left V 0 bases short and J 12 bases short, with 12 bases between. CDR3 loop: CASSQELRLGQFF. The CDR3 coding sequence is TGTGCCAGCAGCCAAGAACTCAGGCTGGGGCAGTTCTTC.

The chain uses TRBV12-5 and TRBJ2-7; maybe TRBD1 (5 bases). Germline assignment: CDR1 LGHNT and CDR2 FRNRAP. The CDR3 sequence is 14 residues long. Trimming left V 5 bases short and J 0 bases short, with 11 bases between. The CDR3 protein is CASGPDQGSYEQYF. CDR3 nucleotide sequence: TGTGCTAGTGGTCCAGACCAGGGCTCCTACGAGCAGTACTTC.